The rows below give T cell receptor beta chains drawn from one sample of a study of T cell changes during pregnancy in multiple sclerosis. Data came from immunoSEQ multiplex PCR; TCRdb stores just in-frame clones and leaves some out. The sample lists 95,000 to 110,000 clones; about nine tenths were seen once. The sequencing used peripheral blood, collected in the third trimester of pregnancy. Receptor source: a female donor in good health, enrolled as a control in a pregnancy study. The CDR3 runs from the conserved cysteine through the conserved F or W. D genes are given only for firm matches. Clone size, where shown, is once, few, many, or a class for clones that have expanded.

TGCAGTGCTAGAGAGTCGGGTGAGCAGTTCTTC	CSARESGEQFF	11	-	-	TRBV20-1	TRBJ2-1
TGCAGCGTTATACAGGGCGGCACAGATACGCAGTATTTT	CSVIQGGTDTQYF	13	-	-	TRBV29-1	TRBJ2-3
TGTGCCAGCAGCCAATTGATAGGACAGGGAAACACCATATATTTT	CASSQLIGQGNTIYF	15	-	once	TRBV4-2	TRBJ1-3
TGCGCCAGCAGCTTGGACACCGAGGGCACTGAAGCTTTCTTT	CASSLDTEGTEAFF	14	-	-	TRBV5-1	TRBJ1-1
TGTGCCAGCAGCTTAGTCTCGGATCAGCCCCAGCATTTT	CASSLVSDQPQHF	13	-	-	TRBV11-2	TRBJ1-5
TGTGCCAGCAGCCAGAGGGGACTAGGGCCCACAGATACGCAGTATTTT	CASSQRGLGPTDTQYF	16	TRBD2	-	TRBV11-3	TRBJ2-3
TGTGCCAGCAGTTTCCAGGGTTCCTCGGACGAGCAGTACTTC	CASSFQGSSDEQYF	14	-	-	TRBV27	TRBJ2-7
TGTGCCAGCAGCTTTAGGGACAGGGACGACTATGGCTACACCTTC	CASSFRDRDDYGYTF	15	TRBD1	once	TRBV7-3	TRBJ1-2
TGTGCCAGCCTCCCGTGGGACAAAGATACGCAGTATTTT	CASLPWDKDTQYF	13	-	-	TRBV18	TRBJ2-3
TGTGCCAGTAAATATTCCCCTCAGGGGTACTATGGCTACACCTTC	CASKYSPQGYYGYTF	15	-	-	TRBV19	TRBJ1-2
TGTGCCAGCTCACCAAAACCTACAGGGGGCACAGATACGCAGTATTTT	CASSPKPTGGTDTQYF	16	TRBD1	-	TRBV18	TRBJ2-3
TGCGCCAGCAGCTTGGTAGGGACAGGGTCCTACGAGCAGTACTTC	CASSLVGTGSYEQYF	15	TRBD1	-	TRBV5-1	TRBJ2-7
TGTGCCAGTAGTCCGCAGGGGATCCAAGAGACCCAGTACTTC	CASSPQGIQETQYF	14	-	-	TRBV19	TRBJ2-5
TGTGCCAGCAGCCAAGGGACGGGGGGCACTGAAGCTTTCTTT	CASSQGTGGTEAFF	14	-	-	TRBV11-3	TRBJ1-1
TGTGCCAGCAGCTCCTTCCTTAGCGGGCCCACAGATACGCAGTATTTT	CASSSFLSGPTDTQYF	16	TRBD2	-	TRBV7-2	TRBJ2-3
TGTGCCAGCAGCGTCCGTTCAGACAGGGCGTCGAGTGGCTACACCTTC	CASSVRSDRASSGYTF	16	TRBD1	-	TRBV9	TRBJ1-2
TGCGCCAGCAGCGCGGAACTAGCAGCGTACAATGAGCAGTTCTTC	CASSAELAAYNEQFF	15	-	-	TRBV5-1	TRBJ2-1
TGTGCCAGCAGTCGCGGGAGAGATGGAAACACCATATATTTT	CASSRGRDGNTIYF	14	-	-	TRBV5-6	TRBJ1-3
TGTGCCATCAGTGGCGCCGGGACTAGCGGGAGCTCCTACGAGCAGTACTTC	CAISGAGTSGSSYEQYF	17	TRBD2	once	TRBV10-3	TRBJ2-7
TGTGCCAGCAGTTCGACTCCGAACACCGGGGAGCTGTTTTTT	CASSSTPNTGELFF	14	-	-	TRBV9	TRBJ2-2
TGTGCCAGCAGCTTACTCGTATTCTATAGCAATCAGCCCCAGCATTTT	CASSLLVFYSNQPQHF	16	-	-	TRBV7-8	TRBJ1-5
TGTGCCAGCAGCCGCTACGGCTCAGGGGAAAAACTGTTTTTT	CASSRYGSGEKLFF	14	-	-	TRBV7-2	TRBJ1-4
TGTGCCAGCAGTGAAGTATTCGGGGAGACCCAGTACTTC	CASSEVFGETQYF	13	-	-	TRBV6-1	TRBJ2-5
TGTGCCAGCTCACGATCGGACATTAGCAATCAGCCCCAGCATTTT	CASSRSDISNQPQHF	15	-	-	TRBV18	TRBJ1-5
TGTGCCAGCAGCGAAGCACGTGCACTCGGGGAGACCCAGTACTTC	CASSEARALGETQYF	15	-	-	TRBV14	TRBJ2-5
TGTGCCTGGAGTGACGGCGGTAACACTGAAGCTTTCTTT	CAWSDGGNTEAFF	13	-	once	TRBV30	TRBJ1-1
TGTGCCAGCTCACCGGGACAGACATACGAGCAGTACTTC	CASSPGQTYEQYF	13	TRBD1	once	TRBV18	TRBJ2-7
TGTGCCAGCAGCCAGACAGGGGGCGTCGGGGAGCTGTTTTTT	CASSQTGGVGELFF	14	TRBD1	once	TRBV11-2	TRBJ2-2
TGTGCCAGCAGTGACCGGGGGGGCACAGATACGCAGTATTTT	CASSDRGGTDTQYF	14	TRBD2	-	TRBV6-4	TRBJ2-3
TGTGCCAGCAGCTCCCCGGGACAGCCTACAGATACGCAGTATTTT	CASSSPGQPTDTQYF	15	TRBD1	once	TRBV7-2	TRBJ2-3
TGTGCCAGCAGCGTAGGGACAGCCACCTTTTCTGGAAACACCATATATTTT	CASSVGTATFSGNTIYF	17	-	-	TRBV9	TRBJ1-3
TGTGCCAGCAGCTTAGTCCAGGGGTCATACAATGAGCAGTTCTTC	CASSLVQGSYNEQFF	15	-	-	TRBV11-2	TRBJ2-1
TGTGCCAGCTCACCACGGGGCGGGACAGATAATCAGCCCCAGCATTTT	CASSPRGGTDNQPQHF	16	TRBD1	-	TRBV18	TRBJ1-5
TGTGCCAGCAGCTTAATCAACACCCTTAGCAATCAGCCCCAGCATTTT	CASSLINTLSNQPQHF	16	-	-	TRBV7-2	TRBJ1-5
TGTGCCAGCAGTCCGACAGGGAGTATTTCAGCAGATACGCAGTATTTT	CASSPTGSISADTQYF	16	TRBD1	-	TRBV6-4	TRBJ2-3
TGTGCCAGCTCTAAGGGACAGGATAATTCACCCCTCCACTTT	CASSKGQDNSPLHF	14	TRBD1	-	TRBV6-4	TRBJ1-6
TGTGCCAGTAGTCCTTACCATCGACAGGGAATGAATGGCTACACCTTC	CASSPYHRQGMNGYTF	16	TRBD1	-	TRBV19	TRBJ1-2
TGCGCCAGCAGCTTGAGGCAGGGGAACACCGGGGAGCTGTTTTTT	CASSLRQGNTGELFF	15	-	-	TRBV5-1	TRBJ2-2
TGTGCCAGCAGCTTGGGCGACAGGGGGCTTAATTCACCCCTCCACTTT	CASSLGDRGLNSPLHF	16	TRBD1	once	TRBV5-6	TRBJ1-6
TGTGCCACCAGCAGAACGGGCTCTGGAAACACCATATATTTT	CATSRTGSGNTIYF	14	-	-	TRBV15	TRBJ1-3
TGTGCCAGTAAAACGACAGACTCCTATAATTCACCCCTCCACTTT	CASKTTDSYNSPLHF	15	-	-	TRBV19	TRBJ1-6
TGTGCCAGCAGAACGGCAGGGGGGACCTACGAGCAGTACTTC	CASRTAGGTYEQYF	14	-	-	TRBV6-1	TRBJ2-7
TGTGCCAGCAGCGGGGGGAGGGGTGAACCCCTCCACTTT	CASSGGRGEPLHF	13	-	-	TRBV5-8	TRBJ1-6
TGTGCCAGCAGCCGCCAGGTTACGGGGGGCGGCACAGATACGCAGTATTTT	CASSRQVTGGGTDTQYF	17	-	-	TRBV4-2	TRBJ2-3
TGTGCCAGCAGCAAATGGTGGGCAGATCAGCCCCAGCATTTT	CASSKWWADQPQHF	14	-	-	TRBV21-1	TRBJ1-5
TGTGCCAGCACCTACCCGAGCTCCTATAATTCACCCCTCCACTTT	CASTYPSSYNSPLHF	15	-	-	TRBV6-6	TRBJ1-6
TGTGCCAGCAGCTTTAGGGACACCGACTCTGGAAACACCATATATTTT	CASSFRDTDSGNTIYF	16	-	-	TRBV11-2	TRBJ1-3
TGTGCCAGCGGCGACCGGGGACAGGGAAATTCACCCCTCCACTTT	CASGDRGQGNSPLHF	15	TRBD1	-	TRBV4-2	TRBJ1-6
TGTGCCAGCAGCTCCGGGACTTCCTACGAGCAGTACTTC	CASSSGTSYEQYF	13	-	few	TRBV5-4	TRBJ2-7
TGTGCCTGGAGTACAGGAAACACCATATATTTT	CAWSTGNTIYF	11	-	-	TRBV30	TRBJ1-3
TGTGCCAGCAGCCCCGACAGGGGGATAAACGAGCAGTACTTC	CASSPDRGINEQYF	14	TRBD1	once	TRBV5-4	TRBJ2-7
TGTGCCAGCAGCCGGGACAGCGGTGAAAAACTGTTTTTT	CASSRDSGEKLFF	13	TRBD1	-	TRBV5-4	TRBJ1-4
TGCAGTGCTCCCGGGGACGAGCAGTACTTC	CSAPGDEQYF	10	-	-	TRBV20-1	TRBJ2-7
TGTGCCAGTAGAGCAAATCAGGCCCCACCTGAAAAACTGTTTTTT	CASRANQAPPEKLFF	15	-	-	TRBV19	TRBJ1-4
TGTGCCAGCAGCGCCCCGGGACTAGCGGGGGGGCCAGAGACCCAGTACTTC	CASSAPGLAGGPETQYF	17	TRBD2	once	TRBV9	TRBJ2-5